Detailed here is one T cell receptor beta chain. Its recognized antigen is unknown. Nothing much larger sits one base from this clone, and base qualities are not available. The source of the sample is a study of tumor and adjacent non-tumor tissue in lung cancer (dated by TCRdb to the late 2010s). In the study overall: The cohort included some 11 adenocarcinoma, 2 squamous cell carcinoma and 1 small cell lung cancer patients. The 15 enrolled patients, of whom some 10 were men and 5 were women, were aged roughly 31 to 85 years and were diagnosed with TNM stage I to III disease. Sequencing produced 100 million to 150 million productive TCRbeta reads in total, an average of about 4 million reads per sample. The study compared bulk TCRbeta repertoires between lung tumor tissue and matched distant non-tumor lung tissue from around 16 lung cancer patients. TCRbeta CDR3 sequencing was performed on about 29 paired specimens, with one tumor sample and one normal lung sample collected per patient. Overall study outcomes, separate from this receptor: The methods do not name the sequencing platform or mention unique molecular identifiers. Younger patients had significantly higher TCR diversity, and higher tumor TCR diversity was associated with shorter overall and disease-free survival. TCR diversity (inverse Simpson) was significantly higher in tumor than in normal lung tissue (roughly 390 vs 170, P = 0.0075, Mann-Whitney U test). Only about 16 patients were included in the cohort, and the need for larger samples and more detailed clinical data was noted by the authors. Peripheral blood was not sequenced, so blood TCRbeta repertoires were not examined in the lung cancer patients of the study. The top 100 clones accounted for a significantly larger cumulative portion of the repertoire in normal lung than in tumor tissue.

Library creation used multiplex PCR. Sequenced on an Illumina HiSeq 2500. TCRbeta libraries were built by three rounds of nested PCR using primers (Table S4), following protocols modified from ARM-PCR. Before sequencing, PCR products of 200-500 bp were excised from the gel and purified with the QIAquick gel extraction kit. Turning to the authors' computational methods: Trimmomatic was used to clean the reads, FLASH merged the cleaned reads into complete CDR3 sequences, and MiTCR assigned the sequences to V(D)J germline segments. Clonal diversity was calculated as the inverse Simpson's index using VDJtools. A read counted as productive if the sequence was in-frame and lacked a premature stop codon. Clones were called with MiXCR by TCRdb after fastp trimmed the public reads at Q25, and only in-frame beta chains were retained. For every CDR3 protein sequence, its rows merge into one entry that carries the most common genes and DNA. These V and J calls originate from TCRdb's pipeline instead of the authors' own analysis. The sample includes some 84,000 distinct CDR3 sequences, with around 59% observed a single time. About 15% of the sample rests with the top ten.

RNA was extracted from bulk unsorted tissue and checked for quality with a NanoDrop ND-1000 and an Agilent 2100. The donors were newly diagnosed lung cancer patients admitted for thoracic surgery in China from August to November 2014 who had not received prior chemotherapy. Patients with previous radiotherapy or chemotherapy, or with another concurrent cancer, were excluded from the study. Surgical tissue pieces of about 1-2.2 cm3 were preserved in RNAlater solution and stored at -80 °C until use. V was cut back by 7 bases and J by 2 bases, leaving a gap of 14 bases between them. There are 14 amino acids in the CDR3, from cysteine to phenylalanine inclusive. The retained sequence is limited to the CDR3, 42 bases, with the frame set at the first base.

This clonotype was obtained from a man between 65 and 85 years old with non-small cell lung cancer. The chain is assembled from TRBV12-3 or TRBV12-4 and TRBJ2-5, with a tentative D gene TRBD2 over 6 matching bases. Sequenced sample: lung tumor tissue. The DNA sequence is given as TGTGCCAGCACACCCCATGGGGGGCAAGAGACCCAGTACTTC. This encodes CASTPHGGQETQYF.